A single sample gave rise to the 26 T cell receptor beta chains below, sequenced in a study of T cells after yellow fever vaccination. TCRdb re-called the 5' RACE reads through MiXCR, storing one row per CDR3 protein. The sample contains about 45,000 distinct CDR3 sequences, approximately 6.3% of which appear only once. The starting material was CD8+ T cells not binding an NS4B(214-222) dextramer, sorted from PBMCs, obtained 45 days after the yellow fever booster vaccination. The origin of the receptors is a man aged 25-40 years who received the YFV17D yellow fever vaccine.

This clonotype was recorded many times. The chain's CDR3 is CASSLEGGHNEQFF. The CDR3 DNA is TGCGCCAGCAGCTTGGAGGGGGGCCACAATGAGCAGTTCTTC. V is TRBV5-1 and J is TRBJ2-1; possibly TRBD1 or TRBD2 for D (6 bases each). The CDR3 is 14 amino acids. Trimming stripped 0 bases from V and 5 bases from J, with 9 bases between. Germline-derived CDR1 and CDR2 are SGHRS and YFSETQ.

This clonotype appeared many times. The chain carries TRBV2 and TRBJ2-1; no clear D. The germline V and J ends were trimmed by 1 base and 12 bases, with 16 bases remaining between them. Germline V gene data show CDR1 as SNHLY and CDR2 as FYNNEI. The CDR3 loop spans 14 amino acids. The CDR3 is CASSEDPPPRWQFF. The CDR3 DNA follows: TGTGCCAGCAGTGAAGACCCCCCCCCTCGCTGGCAGTTCTTC.

This clonotype was observed at least ten times. The V call is TRBV27, the J call TRBJ2-3, with no clear D. V lost 2 bases to trimming and J lost 0 bases, with 12 bases between them. This CDR3 is built from 16 residues. CDR1 MNHEY and CDR2 SMNVEV come from the germline V gene (reference sequence). The CDR3 DNA is TGTGCCAGCAGTTTAATATCTGTAACTAGCACAGATACGCAGTATTTT. Translation gives CASSLISVTSTDTQYF.

This clonotype was detected only a few times. CDR3 nucleotides: TGTGCCAGCAGCCAAGAACCTAGCGGGAGCATCTACAATGAGCAGTTCTTC. Its translation is CASSQEPSGSIYNEQFF. This chain connects TRBV14 to TRBJ2-1; 10 nucleotides align to TRBD2. The CDR3 is 17 amino acids. Looked up from germline, CDR1 is SGHDN and CDR2 is FVKESK. The trim removed 0 bases at V and 3 bases at J, leaving 5 bases unmatched.

At least ten counts were recorded for this clonotype. The rearrangement links TRBV7-9 to TRBJ2-7; 10 bases line up with TRBD1. The trim removed 6 bases at V and 4 bases at J, leaving 6 bases unmatched. From germline, CDR1 is SEHNR and CDR2 FQNEAQ (reference sequence). The CDR3 runs 14 residues. CDR3: CASRGQGTGYEQYF. In nucleotides, the CDR3 is TGTGCCAGCAGGGGACAGGGGACTGGTTACGAGCAGTACTTC.

This clonotype was seen ten or more times. The chain uses TRBV6-2 or TRBV6-3 and TRBJ1-1; D is ambiguous. The CDR3 runs to 12 residues. Trimming took off 6 bases at V and 6 bases at J, with 11 bases between the two ends. Germline loops: CDR1 MNHEY, CDR2 SVGEGT. In DNA form, the CDR3 reads TGTGCCAGCAGCCCGAACGGGCCTGAAGCTTTCTTT. Amino acids: CASSPNGPEAFF.

This clonotype was counted at least ten times. The chain is built from TRBV18 and TRBJ2-1; tentative D call: TRBD2 (6 bases). The CDR3 covers 14 residues. Germline V lookup: CDR1 KGHSH, CDR2 LQKENI. Trimming shortened V by 4 bases and J by 6 bases, and 13 bases separated the two germline ends. CDR3: CASSLPGLRNEQFF. DNA of the CDR3: TGTGCCAGCTCACTTCCGGGACTCCGCAATGAGCAGTTCTTC.

This clonotype has a count of ten or more. In DNA form, the CDR3 reads TGTGCCAGCAGCGTGTACTGGACAGGGGCGGACAATGAGCAGTTCTTC. This codes for CASSVYWTGADNEQFF. J is TRBJ2-1 and V is TRBV9; 9 bases align to TRBD1. The CDR3 covers 16 residues. Germline V lookup: CDR1 SGDLS, CDR2 YYNGEE. V lost 2 bases to trimming and J lost 5 bases; unmatched junction nucleotides: 8. Complete variable domain (other parts from reference TRBV9 and TRBJ2-1): DSGVTQTPKHLITATGQRVTLRCSPRSGDLSVYWYQQSLDQGLQFLIQYYNGEERAKGNILERFSAQQFPDLHSELNLSSLELGDSALYFCASSVYWTGADNEQFFGPGTRLTVL.

Only a few counts were recorded for this clonotype. J is TRBJ2-2 and V is TRBV9; either TRBD1 or TRBD2 may fit D (5 bases each). V was trimmed by 4 bases and J by 7 bases, leaving 8 bases between them. The germline gives CDR1 SGDLS, CDR2 YYNGEE. CDR3 length: 12 amino acids. The CDR3 here is CASSKGSGELFF. CDR3 DNA sequence: TGTGCCAGCAGCAAGGGGAGCGGGGAGCTGTTTTTT.

This clonotype was observed many times. The J gene is TRBJ2-7, the V gene TRBV3-1; tentative D call: TRBD2 (7 bases). The CDR3 contains 16 residues. The germline V gene has CDR1 LGHDT and CDR2 YNNKEL (reference sequence). Trimming shortened V by 3 bases and J by 2 bases, and 17 bases separated the two germline ends. Here the CDR3 DNA reads TGTGCCAGCAGCCAGCTGGGGGGCGGGAGCCCCTACGAGCAGTACTTC. This translates into CASSQLGGGSPYEQYF.

This clonotype was recorded at least ten times. This chain joins TRBV20-1 and TRBJ1-1; no firm D call. Germline CDR1 and CDR2: DFQATT and SNEGSKA (reference sequence). This CDR3 contains 11 residues. Trimming cost V 3 bases and J 4 bases, with 6 bases left between them. The CDR3 loop reads CSASEGTEAFF. In nucleotides, the CDR3 is TGCAGTGCTAGTGAGGGCACTGAAGCTTTCTTT.

This clonotype was detected many times. The genes are TRBV6-5 and TRBJ2-4; D might be TRBD1 or TRBD2, each matching 6 bases. The ends were cut back, 3 bases at V and 1 base at J, with 16 bases in the middle. There are 17 residues in the CDR3. Germline V gene data show CDR1 as MNHEY and CDR2 as SVGAGI. The CDR3 protein is CASSYARGPEAKNIQYF. CDR3 nucleotide sequence: TGTGCCAGCAGTTATGCTCGGGGGCCGGAGGCCAAAAACATTCAGTACTTC.

This clonotype was picked up many times. The chain's CDR3 is CASGPGPGGGNGELFF. The CDR3 DNA sequence: TGTGCCAGCGGTCCAGGACCCGGGGGGGGGAACGGGGAGCTGTTTTTT. The rearrangement links TRBV12-3 or TRBV12-4 to TRBJ2-2; 8 positions match TRBD2. The V segment lost 8 bases and the J segment 7 bases; nucleotides outside the gene matches: 15. The CDR3 has 16 residues.

This clonotype was counted ten times or more. The chain links TRBV12-3 or TRBV12-4 to TRBJ1-5; 7 bases agree with TRBD1. With V trimmed by 4 bases and J by 7 bases, 4 bases remained unmatched. This CDR3 has 13 residues. CDR3 region: CASSWDSGQPQHF. The CDR3, as DNA: TGTGCCAGCAGTTGGGACAGCGGACAGCCCCAGCATTTT.

The J gene is TRBJ2-3, the V gene TRBV7-3; 8 nucleotides line up with TRBD2. The CDR3 spans 17 residues. CDR1 is SGHTA and CDR2 is FQGTGA in the germline V gene. Trimming at V came to 5 bases and at J to 3 bases, leaving 13 bases not matched to a gene. CDR3 DNA sequence: TGTGCCAGCAGCCCCGGACTAGCTTCTCTAGGGACAGATACGCAGTATTTT. Its translation: CASSPGLASLGTDTQYF.

Ten or more counts support this clonotype. The rearrangement uses TRBV3-1 and TRBJ1-2; 8 nucleotides match TRBD1. Per the germline V gene, CDR1 is LGHDT and CDR2 is YNNKEL (reference sequence). This CDR3 is built from 18 residues. The ends lost 4 bases at V and 3 bases at J; junction bases unmatched: 16. CDR3 nucleotides: TGTGCCAGCAGCCTAATAGGGACAGGAATATCGGGTGACTATGGCTACACCTTC. Translation gives CASSLIGTGISGDYGYTF. The variable domain in full, with the rest retrieved from reference TRBV3-1 and TRBJ1-2, is DTAVSQTPKYLVTQMGNDKSIKCEQNLGHDTMYWYKQDSKKFLKIMFSYNNKELIINETVPNRFSPKSPDKAHLNLHINSLELGDSAVYFCASSLIGTGISGDYGYTFGSGTRLTVV.

This clonotype appeared a few times. The chain links TRBV7-2 to TRBJ2-7; D gene ambiguous. The CDR3 extends over 12 amino acids. CDR1 is SGHTA and CDR2 is FQGNSA in the germline V gene. V lost 6 bases to trimming and J lost 2 bases, with 8 bases between them. CDR3 amino acids: CASRTGTYEQYF. The CDR3 DNA reads TGTGCCAGCAGAACCGGCACCTACGAGCAGTACTTC.

This clonotype was recorded a few times. The J gene is TRBJ1-2, the V gene TRBV5-6; weak D call: TRBD1 (5 bases). V was cut by 10 bases and J by 4 bases, with 20 bases left in between. Germline CDR1 and CDR2: SGHDT and YYEEEE. This CDR3 contains 14 residues. The CDR3 here is CASTSSGASYGYTF. The CDR3 nucleotides are TGTGCCTCCACCTCGTCTGGGGCATCCTATGGCTACACCTTC.

This clonotype has ten or more counts. This rearrangement joins TRBV7-6 to TRBJ2-2; D might be TRBD2 (6 bases). This CDR3 is built from 15 residues. Germline V CDR1 and CDR2: SGHVS, FNYEAQ. V lost 4 bases, J lost 1 base, and 10 bases lay in between. The CDR3 loop reads CASSSSARNTGELFF. The CDR3 DNA reads as TGTGCCAGCAGCTCTAGCGCCCGGAACACCGGGGAGCTGTTTTTT.

The V call is TRBV23-1, the J call TRBJ1-5; D ambiguous. TRBV23-1 is noted as an ORF with a role that remains uncertain. The CDR3 has 14 residues. V lost 10 bases and J 4 bases, leaving 17 bases between the germline ends. CDR3 in amino acids: CAINKGKGNQPQHF. As DNA, the CDR3 is TGCGCCATCAACAAAGGAAAAGGGAATCAGCCCCAGCATTTT.

To note about this clonotype: This clone may be a read error of a much larger clone one base away. J is TRBJ2-2 and V is TRBV11-2, with 9 bases that match TRBD2. The germline CDR1 and CDR2 sequences are SGHAT and FQNNGV. CDR3 size: 14 residues. The CDR3 DNA reads TGTGCCTGCAGACCTCTAGCGGGGACCGGGGAGCTGTTTTTT. The encoded protein is CACRPLAGTGELFF.

This clonotype has ten or more counts. The chain carries TRBV6-5 and TRBJ2-7, with a weak D call TRBD1 (6 bases). Germline V lookup: CDR1 MNHEY, CDR2 SVGAGI. Deletions cut 1 base from V and 2 bases from J, with 9 bases between. The CDR3 runs 14 residues. The CDR3 DNA reads as TGTGCCAGCAGTTACTTCGGGACAACCTACGAGCAGTACTTC. It encodes CASSYFGTTYEQYF.

This clonotype was observed many times. The chain recombines TRBV12-3 or TRBV12-4 with TRBJ2-3; D not resolved. This CDR3 comprises 14 residues. V lost 1 base and J lost 10, with 15 bases in between. The CDR3 bases are TGTGCCAGCAGTTTAGGTGGAGTTAGTCCCCCGCAGTATTTT. It translates to CASSLGGVSPPQYF.

This clonotype was observed many times. The V call is TRBV20-1, the J call TRBJ2-5; TRBD2 aligns across 12 bases. The length of the CDR3 is 13 residues. Germline trimming cut 5 bases from V and 5 bases from J; bases unmatched to any gene: 3. Per germline, CDR1 DFQATT and CDR2 SNEGSKA (reference sequence). The chain's CDR3 is CSAPSGRGETQYF. The CDR3 DNA sequence: TGCAGTGCTCCTAGCGGGAGGGGGGAGACCCAGTACTTC.

This clonotype occurred many times. This chain links TRBV14 with TRBJ2-7; 11 bases line up with TRBD2. V lost 8 bases, J lost 5 bases, and 8 bases stayed unmatched. The CDR3 has 14 amino acids. Germline CDR1 SGHDN, CDR2 FVKESK. In DNA form, the CDR3 reads TGTGCCAGCTCTCTAGCGGGAGGCGGCAACGAGCAGTACTTC. Protein: CASSLAGGGNEQYF.

With respect to this clonotype: Since a much larger clone is just one base distant, this may be a read error. The gene calls are TRBV5-1 and TRBJ2-1; no clear D. This CDR3 is 16 amino acids long. CDR1 is SGHRS, CDR2 YFSETQ, per germline. CDR3 protein: CASSPYATLSHNEQFF. CDR3 DNA sequence: TGCGCCAGCAGTCCTTACGCCACTCTCTCCCACAATGAGCAGTTCTTC.